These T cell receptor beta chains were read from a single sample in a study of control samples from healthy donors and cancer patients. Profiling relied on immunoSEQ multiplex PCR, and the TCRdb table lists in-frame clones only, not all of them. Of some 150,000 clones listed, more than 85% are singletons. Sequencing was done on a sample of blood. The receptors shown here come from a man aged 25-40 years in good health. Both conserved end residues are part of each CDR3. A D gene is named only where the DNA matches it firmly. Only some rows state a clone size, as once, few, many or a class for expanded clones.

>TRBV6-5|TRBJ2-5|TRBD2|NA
TGTGCCAGCAGTTCGGGACTAGCGGGGGGACAGACCCAGTACTTC
CASSSGLAGGQTQYF
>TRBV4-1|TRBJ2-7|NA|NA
TGCGCCAGCAGCCAAGGGGACCCAGCCTACGAGCAGTACTTC
CASSQGDPAYEQYF
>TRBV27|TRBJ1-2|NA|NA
TGTGCCAGCAGTTTACCTTCGGGGTATGGCTACACCTTC
CASSLPSGYGYTF
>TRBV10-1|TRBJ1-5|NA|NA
TGCGCCAGCAGTGAGGTTGGTCAGCCCCAGCATTTT
CASSEVGQPQHF
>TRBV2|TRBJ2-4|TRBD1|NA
TGTGCCAGCAGGAACCGGGACAGGTTAGCCAAAAACATTCAGTACTTC
CASRNRDRLAKNIQYF
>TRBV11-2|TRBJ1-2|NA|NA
TGTGCCAGCAGCTTATACGGCGGCAGCGCCAACTATGGCTACACCTTC
CASSLYGGSANYGYTF
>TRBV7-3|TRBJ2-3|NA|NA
TGTGCCAGCAGCTTATCTGGGGAAATGACAGATACGCAGTATTTT
CASSLSGEMTDTQYF
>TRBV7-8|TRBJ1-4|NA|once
TGTGCCAGCAGCTTTTCTGAGGATTATAATGAAAAACTGTTTTTT
CASSFSEDYNEKLFF
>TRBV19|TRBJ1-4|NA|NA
TGTGCCAGTAGTATAGTACACGGACGTAATGAAAAACTGTTTTTT
CASSIVHGRNEKLFF
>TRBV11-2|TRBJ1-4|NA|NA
TGTGCCAGCAGCGAGCTCAGGGGCAGTGAGGAAAAACTGTTTTTT
CASSELRGSEEKLFF
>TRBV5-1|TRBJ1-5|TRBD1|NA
TGCGCCAGCAGTTTCGGGACAGGCACCAATCAGCCCCAGCATTTT
CASSFGTGTNQPQHF
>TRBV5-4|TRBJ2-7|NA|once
TGTGCCAGCAGCTTGGACAGGGTACCCTACGAGCAGTACTTC
CASSLDRVPYEQYF
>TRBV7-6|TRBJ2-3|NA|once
TGTGCCAGCCAGGGTCGAGATACGCAGTATTTT
CASQGRDTQYF
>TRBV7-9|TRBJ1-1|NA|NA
TGTGCCAGCAGTTCAACTGGTAACACTGAAGCTTTCTTT
CASSSTGNTEAFF
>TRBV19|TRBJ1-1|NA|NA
TGTGCCAGTAGTATTACAAGACAGAACACTGAAGCTTTCTTT
CASSITRQNTEAFF
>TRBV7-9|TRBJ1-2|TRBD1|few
TGTGCCAGCAGCCCTTCGACAGGGTCCCATGGCTACACCTTC
CASSPSTGSHGYTF
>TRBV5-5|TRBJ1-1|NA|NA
TGTGCCAGCGGGATAGGGGAGAACACTGAAGCTTTCTTT
CASGIGENTEAFF
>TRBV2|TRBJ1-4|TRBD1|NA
TGTGCCAGCGGCACCCGGGACAGGGGTGGAGAAAAACTGTTTTTT
CASGTRDRGGEKLFF
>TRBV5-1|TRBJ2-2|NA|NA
TGCGCCAGCAGCTTGGTTGTGACACGGAACACCGGGGAGCTGTTTTTT
CASSLVVTRNTGELFF
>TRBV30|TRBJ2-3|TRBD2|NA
TGTGCCTGGCGGGGGGACACAGATACGCAGTATTTT
CAWRGDTDTQYF
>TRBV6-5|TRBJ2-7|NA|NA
TGTGCCAGCACGATTGTCCGGGACTTGTCCTACGAGCAGTACTTC
CASTIVRDLSYEQYF
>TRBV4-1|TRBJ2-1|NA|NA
TGCGCCAGCAGCCAAGATTCGGGATCTGAGCAGTTCTTC
CASSQDSGSEQFF
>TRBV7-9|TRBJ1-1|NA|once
TGTGCCAGCAGCTTAATTGCTAAGGACTATGAAGCTTTCTTT
CASSLIAKDYEAFF
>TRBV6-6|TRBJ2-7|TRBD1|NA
TGTGCCAGCAGTGACCGGGACAGGGGACGTGGCGAGCAGTACTTC
CASSDRDRGRGEQYF
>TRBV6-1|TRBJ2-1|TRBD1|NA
TGTGCCAGCAGTGAGTCAGGGGGTAATGAGCAGTTCTTC
CASSESGGNEQFF
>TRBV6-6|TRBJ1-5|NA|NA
TGTGCCAGCAGTTACCCGATGGGGGATAGCAATCAGCCCCAGCATTTT
CASSYPMGDSNQPQHF
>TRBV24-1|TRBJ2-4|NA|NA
TGTGCCACCAGTGCAGGAGGAGCCAAAAACATTCAGTACTTC
CATSAGGAKNIQYF
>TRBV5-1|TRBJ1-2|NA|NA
TGCGCCAGCAGCTTGCTGACGGACGACTATGGCTACACCTTC
CASSLLTDDYGYTF
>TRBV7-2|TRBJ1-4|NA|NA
TGTGCCAGCAGCGCCCAGCGGACTCTGGGGGAAAAACTGTTTTTT
CASSAQRTLGEKLFF